The following is a TCR beta chain sequence with its context. Its antigen remains unknown. The donors were members of the validation cohort, which comprised 120 subjects and was separate from the first cohort of more than 500 subjects. The data originate from a study of cytomegalovirus exposure and HLA in healthy donors. This CDR3 is 14 amino acids long. With 0 bases removed from V and 8 bases from J, the gap between germline ends came to 10 bases. CDR1 is LNHNV and CDR2 is YYDKDF in the germline V gene (reference sequence). Study outcomes and limitations: Cytomegalovirus status was reportedly diagnosed by the classifier with high specificity and sensitivity. Under in vitro conditions, three CMV-associated chains were confirmed as specific for CMV antigens.

The protocol was immunoSEQ multiplex PCR, while the TCRdb copy is restricted to in-frame clones and leaves out a portion. The repertoire includes some 200,000 clones, approximately 80% of them detected once, and roughly an eighth sits in the top ten. The chain uses TRBV15 and TRBJ1-4; maybe TRBD1 (5 bases). Sequenced material: PBMCs. This receptor was identified in a woman under 40 in good health and CMV-seropositive. The CDR3 DNA follows: TGTGCCACCAGCAGAGAGGCAGGGTGGGAAAAACTGTTTTTT. It encodes CATSREAGWEKLFF.